The source of this T cell receptor (beta chain) is a study of radiotherapy plus CTLA-4 blockade in lung cancer. Across the whole study: Of all patients, more than 15% responded objectively and roughly 31% showed disease control. Study-level points and caveats: Early blood T cell clone dynamics, with interferon-beta, were reported to best predict response. In blood, after radiotherapy plus ipilimumab, tumor-derived TCR clones expanded.

In chemo-refractory metastatic non-small-cell lung cancer, patients got ipilimumab CTLA-4 blockade together with focal radiation. The sample holds a few counts of this clone. The target antigen is unknown. After removal of 0 bases from V and 0 bases from J, the junction contained 5 bases not matched to a gene. Germline V lookup: CDR1 LNHNV, CDR2 YYDKDF (reference sequence). The CDR3 extends over 17 amino acids. Sequenced by immunoSEQ multiplex PCR; TCRdb stores in-frame clones only, minus some. The table lists approximately 12,000 clones, roughly four fifths of them singletons. This TCR derives from a human donor with non-small cell lung cancer that progressed on radiotherapy plus ipilimumab. This sequence joins TRBV15 and TRBJ2-3, with 8 positions matching TRBD2. The sequencing used peripheral blood, collected from a patient treated with radiotherapy plus ipilimumab. The CDR3 DNA is TGTGCCACCAGCAGAGAATCCCAGCGGGAGAGCACAGATACGCAGTATTTT. Translating it yields CATSRESQRESTDTQYF.